The 12 T cell receptor beta chains below all came from one sample that was sequenced in a study of blood T cells in healthy people across ages. Sample-barcoded 5' priming and a J-beta primer mix drove a second PCR of roughly 6 to 12 cycles. TCRdb itself ran the 5' RACE reads through MiXCR, one entry per CDR3 protein. The sample holds 780,000 or so distinct CDR3 sequences, 20% to 25% seen once. These data were also filed under a second study, of T cells of mothers and their children.

Sequenced material: blood. These receptors were collected from a boy between 10 and 17 years old in good health.

J is TRBJ1-1 and V is TRBV28, with 12 bases matching TRBD1. Germline CDR1 MDHEN, CDR2 SYDVKM. The trim removed 8 bases at V and 6 bases at J, leaving 10 bases unmatched. CDR3 length: 15 amino acids. The CDR3 DNA reads TGTGCCAGCGTGGGACAGGGGGCCTCGAGCGCTGAAGCTTTCTTT. As protein: CASVGQGASSAEAFF.

The chain carries TRBV21-1 and TRBJ1-6; TRBD1, as called in the table, went unchecked against the DNA. TRBV21-1 is a pseudogene. The CDR3 contains 17 residues. The CDR3, as DNA: TGTGCCAGCAGCACTTTGAGACAGAAAAGCAAAGATTCACCCCTCCACTTT. Translation: CASSTLRQKSKDSPLHF.

The chain joins TRBV12-3 or TRBV12-4 to TRBJ2-5; D gene ambiguous. Trimming removed 8 bases at V and 5 bases at J, with 24 bases between. The CDR3 contains 16 residues. In nucleotides, the CDR3 is TGTGCCAGCGCTTCGCCTGGGCCCCTTAGTTCGGAGACCCAGTACTTC. This codes for CASASPGPLSSETQYF.

The chain combines TRBV29-1 with TRBJ1-2; no firm D call. Germline V gives CDR1 SQVTM, CDR2 ANQGSEA. V gave up 3 bases and J gave up 0 bases, with 5 bases separating them. This CDR3 is built from 12 residues. The CDR3 loop reads CSVEFTNYGYTF. DNA of the CDR3: TGCAGCGTTGAGTTTACTAACTATGGCTACACCTTC.

This sequence joins TRBV18 and TRBJ2-2; D is perhaps TRBD1 (5 bases). V lost 0 bases and J lost 4, with 15 bases in between. Germline CDR1 reads KGHSH; CDR2 reads LQKENI. The CDR3 covers 17 residues. CDR3 protein: CASSPPRQSSSTGELFF. CDR3 nucleotides: TGTGCCAGCTCACCACCACGACAGTCGTCGAGCACCGGGGAGCTGTTTTTT.

CDR3 sequence (DNA): TGCAGTGCTAGATACGGGGGCTTAGGCTATGGCTACACCTTC. This translates into CSARYGGLGYGYTF. The genes are TRBV20-1 and TRBJ1-2, with D perhaps TRBD1 (6 bases). Between the trimmed V and J ends, which lost 2 bases and 4 bases, there was a span of 14 bases. This CDR3 contains 14 residues. Germline values: CDR1 DFQATT, CDR2 SNEGSKA (reference sequence).

This clonotype was observed a handful of times. The rearrangement uses TRBV20-1 and TRBJ2-7; the match to TRBD2 covers 8 bases. Germline-derived CDR1 and CDR2 are DFQATT and SNEGSKA (reference sequence). Trimming at V came to 1 base and at J to 4 bases, leaving 6 bases not matched to a gene. The CDR3 is made up of 14 amino acids. Written as DNA, the CDR3 is TGCAGTGCTAGAGTAGTAGCGGGGCATTACGAGCAGTACTTC. Protein: CSARVVAGHYEQYF.

This clonotype was observed a handful of times. The CDR3 region has the DNA TGTGCCAGCAGCCAATTACGGGGGTATTGGAATGAGCAGTTCTTC. This encodes CASSQLRGYWNEQFF. The J gene is TRBJ2-1, the V gene TRBV6-2 or TRBV6-3, with a weak D call TRBD2 (6 bases). The CDR3 spans 15 residues. V gave up 6 bases and J gave up 7 bases, with 19 bases separating them. The germline CDR1 and CDR2 sequences are MNHEY and SVGEGT.

This clonotype came up a few times. This chain connects TRBV28 to TRBJ2-5; D is undetermined. V lost 7 bases and J 4 bases, leaving 10 bases between the germline ends. This CDR3 is 12 amino acids long. CDR1 MDHEN and CDR2 SYDVKM come from the germline V gene. The CDR3 here is CASNFDGETQYF. The DNA of the CDR3 is TGTGCCAGCAATTTCGACGGAGAGACCCAGTACTTC.

This clonotype was observed a handful of times. This chain connects TRBV24-1 to TRBJ2-7; the match to TRBD1 covers 8 bases. The J call may be faulty, since TRBJ2-1 better matches the DNA end. The CDR3 length is 14 residues. Germline CDR1 reads KGHDR; CDR2 reads SFDVKD. In DNA, the CDR3 is TGTGCCACCAGTGACCCCGACAGGGGCAATGAGCAGTTCTTC. Translating gives CATSDPDRGNEQFF.

This clonotype was recorded a few times. The chain uses TRBV28 and TRBJ2-2; maybe TRBD2 (6 bases). Per the germline V gene, CDR1 is MDHEN and CDR2 is SYDVKM. Trimming removed 3 bases from V and 3 bases from J, with 14 bases in between. The CDR3 sequence is 16 residues long. This chain's CDR3 is CASSFLRDGDTGELFF. The CDR3 nucleotides read TGTGCCAGCAGTTTTTTGCGGGACGGGGACACCGGGGAGCTGTTTTTT.

The chain uses TRBV4-3 and TRBJ1-4; D not resolved. The CDR3 is 15 amino acids. Trimming stripped 4 bases from V and 5 bases from J, with 14 bases between. The germline CDR1 and CDR2 sequences are LGHNA and YSLEER. The CDR3 sequence: CASSPSRVGNEKLFF. The CDR3 DNA reads TGCGCCAGCAGCCCTAGCCGGGTGGGGAATGAAAAACTGTTTTTT.